The 21 T cell receptor beta chains listed next were all sequenced from one sample in a study of cytomegalovirus exposure and HLA in healthy donors. PCR was performed using 60 Vbeta and 13 Jbeta primers. This table comes from immunoSEQ multiplex PCR, and its TCRdb copy is limited to in-frame clones, with some not included. The sample consists of about 44,000 clones, 87% of them appearing once. The sample comprised PBMCs. The receptors stem from a woman aged 40 to 50 in good health and CMV-seropositive.

The rearrangement joins TRBV4-1 to TRBJ1-1; weak D call: TRBD1 (6 bases). CDR3 length: 13 residues. V lost 3 bases to trimming and J lost 8 bases, with 13 bases between them. From germline, CDR1 is MGHRA and CDR2 YSYEKL. The DNA for the CDR3 is TGCGCCAGCAGCCATGAACAGGGTTGGGAAGCTTTCTTT. Translation gives CASSHEQGWEAFF.

This sequence joins TRBV6-5 and TRBJ2-3; TRBD1 is a possible D gene (5 bases). Germline CDR1 reads MNHEY; CDR2 reads SVGAGI. The V and J ends lost 6 bases and 4 bases respectively, with 14 bases between them. CDR3 size: 14 residues. The CDR3 sequence: CASRGHPGADTQYF. DNA for the CDR3: TGTGCCAGCAGGGGGCATCCTGGGGCAGATACGCAGTATTTT.

CDR3 bases: TGTGCCAGCATCGAGAGGACAGGGTCGACCCACGAGCAGTACTTC. Amino acids: CASIERTGSTHEQYF. The chain joins TRBV6-6 to TRBJ2-7, with 8 bases aligning to TRBD1. Germline lookup yields CDR1 MNHNY and CDR2 SVGAGI (reference sequence). Unmatched junction bases numbered 13, after V lost 7 bases and J lost 5 bases. The CDR3 extends over 15 amino acids.

This rearrangement joins TRBV27 to TRBJ2-3; 13 bases align to TRBD2. CDR1 is MNHEY, CDR2 SMNVEV, per germline (reference sequence). V trimming: 5 bases; J trimming: 8 bases; junction bases outside the gene matches: 10. The CDR3 contains 16 residues. The CDR3 loop is CASSPSTSGGFGTQYF. CDR3 DNA: TGTGCCAGCAGTCCTTCGACTAGCGGGGGGTTTGGTACGCAGTATTTT.

CDR3 DNA: TGCGCCAGCAGCTTGGCCTTAAACTCGTATGGCTACACCTTC. It encodes CASSLALNSYGYTF. The chain links TRBV5-1 to TRBJ1-2; D call uncertain. The CDR3 has 14 residues. The V end lost 0 bases, the J end lost 5 bases, and 11 bases lay between the germline ends. Germline values: CDR1 SGHRS, CDR2 YFSETQ.

J is TRBJ2-2 and V is TRBV5-1; tentative D call: TRBD1 (5 bases). Per germline, CDR1 SGHRS and CDR2 YFSETQ. V lost 5 bases to trimming and J lost 5 bases, with 13 bases between them. This CDR3 is 14 amino acids long. CDR3 coding DNA: TGCGCCAGCAGAGGGGAAGGGCAGACCGGGGAGCTGTTTTTT. Its protein is CASRGEGQTGELFF. The whole variable domain, filled in from reference TRBV5-1 and TRBJ2-2, reads KAGVTQTPRYLIKTRGQQVTLSCSPISGHRSVSWYQQTPGQGLQFLFEYFSETQRNKGNFPGRFSGRQFSNSRSEMNVSTLELGDSALYLCASRGEGQTGELFFGEGSRLTVL.

The CDR3 spells CASSKTGAGETQYF. CDR3 nucleotide sequence: TGTGCCAGCAGCAAGACAGGGGCTGGTGAGACCCAGTACTTC. The chain combines TRBV13 with TRBJ2-5; 8 bases are a match to TRBD1. The germline gives CDR1 PRHDT, CDR2 FYEKMQ (reference sequence). This CDR3 has 14 amino acids. The ends lost 5 bases at V and 5 bases at J; junction bases unmatched: 7.

The genes are TRBV5-6 and TRBJ2-7; D possibly corresponds to TRBD1 (5 bases). Germline CDR1 and CDR2: SGHDT and YYEEEE. V was trimmed by 4 bases and J by 9 bases, leaving 17 bases between them. The CDR3 consists of 13 residues. The DNA of the CDR3 is TGTGCCAGCAGCCCCCCGGGTCAGGGCCTGCAGTACTTC. Amino acids: CASSPPGQGLQYF. Full variable domain (remainder filled in from reference TRBV5-6 and TRBJ2-7): DAGVTQSPTHLIKTRGQQVTLRCSPKSGHDTVSWYQQALGQGPQFIFQYYEEEERQRGNFPDRFSGHQFPNYSSELNVNALLLGDSALYLCASSPPGQGLQYFGPGTRLTVT.

V usage is TRBV6-5 and J usage is TRBJ2-3, with D unclear. V shed 5 bases and J shed 10 bases, with 16 bases lying between them. The CDR3 runs 13 residues. Germline loops: CDR1 MNHEY, CDR2 SVGAGI. DNA of the CDR3: TGTGCCAGCAGTATCTCTCGGTGGCAGGCGCAGTATTTT. Its translation is CASSISRWQAQYF.

This clone was seen a few times. The chain links TRBV27 to TRBJ1-5; D not resolved. The CDR3 runs to 14 residues. CDR1 and CDR2 from the germline V gene are MNHEY and SMNVEV (reference sequence). V dropped 7 bases and J dropped 0 bases, with 10 bases sitting between them. The CDR3 reads CASNELYSNQPQHF. CDR3 DNA sequence: TGTGCCAGCAACGAGCTGTATAGCAATCAGCCCCAGCATTTT.

CDR3 DNA sequence: TGTGCCAGTGGGACAGGGGGCCTTAAGAACACTGAAGCTTTCTTT. It is translated as CASGTGGLKNTEAFF. The chain uses TRBV27 and TRBJ1-1; 12 positions agree with TRBD1. The CDR3 loop spans 15 amino acids. From germline, CDR1 is MNHEY and CDR2 SMNVEV (reference sequence). Germline trimming cut 9 bases from V and 1 base from J; bases unmatched to any gene: 6.

Here the CDR3 DNA reads TGTGCCAGCAGGGCTAGCGGGAGGAGTGAGCAGTTCTTC. Translating it yields CASRASGRSEQFF. V gene TRBV28 combines with J gene TRBJ2-1, with TRBD2 matching over 11 bases. The length of the CDR3 is 13 residues. Germline V CDR1 and CDR2: MDHEN, SYDVKM. V lost 6 bases, J lost 9 bases, and 4 bases stayed unmatched.

The chain employs TRBV6-1 and TRBJ2-2; weak D call: TRBD1 (6 bases). V was shortened by 4 bases and J by 1 base, with 13 bases between the two germline ends. This CDR3 is built from 16 residues. From germline, CDR1 is MNHNS and CDR2 SASEGT. The CDR3 DNA reads TGTGCCAGCAGTGGGGGGCCTGGGGTGAACACCGGGGAGCTGTTTTTT. Translating it yields CASSGGPGVNTGELFF.

This chain's CDR3 is CASSQTDRGQGRVQETQYF. CDR3 bases: TGCGCCAGCAGCCAGACCGATCGAGGACAGGGAAGGGTCCAAGAGACCCAGTACTTC. The J gene is TRBJ2-5, the V gene TRBV4-1; TRBD1 aligns across 8 bases. Germline V gives CDR1 MGHRA, CDR2 YSYEKL. This CDR3 has 19 residues. V lost 3 bases and J lost 1; bases outside the gene matches: 16.

The CDR3 DNA is TGTGCCAGTAGTATTAGCGGGTACTCCTACAATGAGCAGTTCTTC. Its protein product is CASSISGYSYNEQFF. This chain links TRBV19 with TRBJ2-1; the match to TRBD2 covers 7 bases. Trimming cost V 3 bases and J 0 bases; bases outside gene matches: 2. CDR1 is LNHDA, CDR2 SQIVND, per germline (reference sequence). This CDR3 is built from 15 residues.

The chain uses TRBV28 and TRBJ1-5; D perhaps matches TRBD1 (6 bases). Trimming pared 2 bases from V and 0 bases from J, leaving 11 bases between. Looked up from germline, CDR1 is MDHEN and CDR2 is SYDVKM. The CDR3 has 16 residues. CDR3 region: CASSLGGHPSNQPQHF. CDR3 nucleotide sequence: TGTGCCAGCAGTTTAGGGGGACATCCTAGCAATCAGCCCCAGCATTTT.

The gene calls are TRBV28 and TRBJ2-3, with 7 bases matching TRBD1. Germline CDR1 MDHEN, CDR2 SYDVKM. The trim removed 5 bases at V and 2 bases at J, leaving 10 bases unmatched. CDR3 length: 16 residues. CDR3 in DNA: TGTGCCAGCAGTACACGCCGGGACAGAATCACAGATACGCAGTATTTT. It translates to CASSTRRDRITDTQYF.

This chain joins TRBV5-6 and TRBJ1-5; TRBD1 matches at 7 bases. The J segment lost 4 bases and the V segment lost 2 bases, leaving 3 bases of the junction unmatched. Germline V gives CDR1 SGHDT, CDR2 YYEEEE. The CDR3 runs to 14 residues. CDR3 in DNA: TGTGCCAGCAGCTTTGGGACAGCTAATCAGCCCCAGCATTTT. Residues: CASSFGTANQPQHF.

A remark on this clone: A junction end diverges from the germline sequence, so it may reflect a read error. The gene calls are TRBV6-1 and TRBJ1-2; D might be TRBD1 (5 bases). Per the germline V gene, CDR1 is MNHNS and CDR2 is SASEGT. The CDR3 length is 15 residues. The CDR3 DNA reads TGTGCCAGCAATGAACAACTGACAGCTAACTATGACTACACCTTC. The encoded protein is CASNEQLTANYDYTF.

Only a few counts were recorded for this clone. The chain has TRBV2 and TRBJ2-6; D is possibly TRBD2 (5 bases). Germline V gene sequence: CDR1 SNHLY, CDR2 FYNNEI. V was trimmed by 8 bases and J by 4 bases, leaving 12 bases between them. CDR3 size: 14 residues. CDR3 in amino acids: CASRGNSGANVLTF. The CDR3 coding sequence is TGTGCCAGCCGAGGGAATAGCGGGGCCAACGTCCTGACTTTC.

The genes are TRBV19 and TRBJ1-1; weak D call: TRBD1 (5 bases). Germline V gene sequence: CDR1 LNHDA, CDR2 SQIVND (reference sequence). Trimming took 4 bases from V and 4 from J, leaving 19 bases between them. The CDR3 has 16 amino acids. The CDR3 nucleotides read TGTGCCAGTAGTAAGGGGTTACCTTCTTTGTTCACTGAAGCTTTCTTT. Residues: CASSKGLPSLFTEAFF.